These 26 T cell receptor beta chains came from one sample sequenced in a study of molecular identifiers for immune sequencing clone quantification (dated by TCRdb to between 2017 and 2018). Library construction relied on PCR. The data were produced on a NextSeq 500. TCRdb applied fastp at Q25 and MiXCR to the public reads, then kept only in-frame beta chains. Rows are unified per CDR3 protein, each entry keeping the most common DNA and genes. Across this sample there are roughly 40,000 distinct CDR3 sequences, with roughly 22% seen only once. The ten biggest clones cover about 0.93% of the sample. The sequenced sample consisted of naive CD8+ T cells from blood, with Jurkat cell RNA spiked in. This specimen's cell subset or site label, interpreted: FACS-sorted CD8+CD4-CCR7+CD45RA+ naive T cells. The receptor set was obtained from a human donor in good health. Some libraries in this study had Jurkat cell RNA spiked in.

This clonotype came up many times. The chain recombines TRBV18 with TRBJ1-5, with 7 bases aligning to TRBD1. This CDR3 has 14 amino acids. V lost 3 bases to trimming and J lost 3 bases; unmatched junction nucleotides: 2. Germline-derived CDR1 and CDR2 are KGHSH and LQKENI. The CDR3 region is CASSPGQANQPQHF. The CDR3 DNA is TGTGCCAGCTCACCCGGACAGGCCAATCAGCCCCAGCATTTT.

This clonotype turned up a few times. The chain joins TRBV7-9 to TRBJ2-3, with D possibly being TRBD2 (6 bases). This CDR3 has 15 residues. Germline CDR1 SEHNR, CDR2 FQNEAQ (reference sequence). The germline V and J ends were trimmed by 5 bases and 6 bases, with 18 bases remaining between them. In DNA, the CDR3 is TGTGCCAGCAGCACCCCCGGGAGCACTCCGGATACGCAGTATTTT. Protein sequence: CASSTPGSTPDTQYF.

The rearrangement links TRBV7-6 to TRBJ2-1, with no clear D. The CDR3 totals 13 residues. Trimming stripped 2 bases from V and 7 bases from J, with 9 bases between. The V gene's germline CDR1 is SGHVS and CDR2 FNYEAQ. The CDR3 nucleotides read TGTGCCAGCAGCTTACTCGGCCATAATGAGCAGTTCTTC. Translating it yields CASSLLGHNEQFF.

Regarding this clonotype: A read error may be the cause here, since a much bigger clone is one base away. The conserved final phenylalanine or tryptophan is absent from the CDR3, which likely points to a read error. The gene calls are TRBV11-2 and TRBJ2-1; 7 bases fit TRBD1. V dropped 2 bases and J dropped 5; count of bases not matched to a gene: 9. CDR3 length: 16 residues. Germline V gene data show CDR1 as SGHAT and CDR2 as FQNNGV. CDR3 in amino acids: CASSLSRTGQNNEQFL. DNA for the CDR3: TGTGCCAGCAGCTTAAGCCGTACGGGACAGAACAATGAGCAGTTCTTA.

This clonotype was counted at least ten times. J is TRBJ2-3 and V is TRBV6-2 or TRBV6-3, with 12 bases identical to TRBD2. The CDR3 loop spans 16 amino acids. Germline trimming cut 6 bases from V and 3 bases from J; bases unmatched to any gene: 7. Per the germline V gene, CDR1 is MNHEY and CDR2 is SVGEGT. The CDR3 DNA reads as TGTGCCAGCAGACAGACGACTAGCGGGAGTACAGATACGCAGTATTTT. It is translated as CASRQTTSGSTDTQYF.

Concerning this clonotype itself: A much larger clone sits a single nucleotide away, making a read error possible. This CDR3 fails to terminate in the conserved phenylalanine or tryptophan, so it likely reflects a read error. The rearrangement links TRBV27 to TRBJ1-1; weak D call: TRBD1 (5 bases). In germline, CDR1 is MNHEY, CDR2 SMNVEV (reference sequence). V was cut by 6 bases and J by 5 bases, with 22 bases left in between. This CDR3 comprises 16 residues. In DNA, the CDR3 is TGTGCCAGCAGCCTGCTGATGGGGGGTGGGTTTACTGAAGCTTTCCTT. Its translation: CASSLLMGGGFTEAFL.

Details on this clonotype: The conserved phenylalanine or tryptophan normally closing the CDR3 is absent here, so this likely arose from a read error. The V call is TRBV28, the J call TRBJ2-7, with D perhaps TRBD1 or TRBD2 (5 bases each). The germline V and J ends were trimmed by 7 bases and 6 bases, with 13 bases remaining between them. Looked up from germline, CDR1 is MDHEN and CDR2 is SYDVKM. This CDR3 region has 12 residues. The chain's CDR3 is CASMGSGTEQYI. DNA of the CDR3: TGTGCCAGCATGGGGTCAGGGACCGAGCAGTACATC.

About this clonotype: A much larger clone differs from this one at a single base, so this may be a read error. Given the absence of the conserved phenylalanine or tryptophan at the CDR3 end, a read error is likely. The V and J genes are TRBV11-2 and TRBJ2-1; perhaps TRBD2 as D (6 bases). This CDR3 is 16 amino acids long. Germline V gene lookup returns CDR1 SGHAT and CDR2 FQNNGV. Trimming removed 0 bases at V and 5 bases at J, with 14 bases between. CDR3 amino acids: CASSLDPGGPDNEQFL. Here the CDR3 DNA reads TGTGCCAGCAGCTTAGATCCCGGAGGGCCAGACAATGAGCAGTTCCTC.

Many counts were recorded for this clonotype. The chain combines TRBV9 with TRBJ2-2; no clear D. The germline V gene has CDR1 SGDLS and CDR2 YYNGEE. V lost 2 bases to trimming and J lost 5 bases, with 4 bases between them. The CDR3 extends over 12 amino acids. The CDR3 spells CASSVTTGELFF. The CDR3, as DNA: TGTGCCAGCAGCGTTACGACCGGGGAGCTGTTTTTT.

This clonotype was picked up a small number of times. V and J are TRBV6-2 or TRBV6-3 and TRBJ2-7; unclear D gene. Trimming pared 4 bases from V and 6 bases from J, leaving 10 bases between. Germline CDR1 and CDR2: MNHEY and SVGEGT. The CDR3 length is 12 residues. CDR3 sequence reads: CASSSWDSEQYF. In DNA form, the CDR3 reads TGTGCCAGCAGTTCCTGGGATTCCGAGCAGTACTTC.

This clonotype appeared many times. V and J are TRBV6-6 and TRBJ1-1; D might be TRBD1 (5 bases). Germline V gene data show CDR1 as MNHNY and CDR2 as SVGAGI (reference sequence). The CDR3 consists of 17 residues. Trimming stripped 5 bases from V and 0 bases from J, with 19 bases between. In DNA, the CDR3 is TGTGCCAGCAGTGGCTGGACTGGGGACCTAATGAACACTGAAGCTTTCTTT. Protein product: CASSGWTGDLMNTEAFF.

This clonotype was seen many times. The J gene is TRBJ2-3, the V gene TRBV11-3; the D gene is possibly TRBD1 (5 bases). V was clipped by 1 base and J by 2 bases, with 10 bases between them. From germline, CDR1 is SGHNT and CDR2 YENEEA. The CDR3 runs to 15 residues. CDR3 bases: TGTGCCAGCAGCTTAGGGGTCAGGGTCACAGATACGCAGTATTTT. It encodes CASSLGVRVTDTQYF.

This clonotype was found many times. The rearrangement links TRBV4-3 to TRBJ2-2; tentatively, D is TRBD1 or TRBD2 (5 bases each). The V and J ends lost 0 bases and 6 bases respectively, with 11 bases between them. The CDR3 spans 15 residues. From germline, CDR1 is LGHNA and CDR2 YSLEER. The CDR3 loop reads CASSQDARGPGELFF. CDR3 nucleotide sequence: TGCGCCAGCAGCCAAGATGCTAGGGGACCCGGGGAGCTGTTTTTT.

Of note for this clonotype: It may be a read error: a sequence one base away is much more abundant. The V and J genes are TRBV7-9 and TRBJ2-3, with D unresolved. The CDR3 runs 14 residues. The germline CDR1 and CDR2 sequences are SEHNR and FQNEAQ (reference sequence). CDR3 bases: TGTGCCGGCAGCTTTGAATCCAAGTTAGATACGCAGTATTTT. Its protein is CAGSFESKLDTQYF. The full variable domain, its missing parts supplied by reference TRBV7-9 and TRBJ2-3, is DTGVSQNPRHKITKRGQNVTFRCDPISEHNRLYWYRQTLGQGPEFLTYFQNEAQLEKSRLLSDRFSAERPKGSFSTLEIQRTEQGDSAMYLCAGSFESKLDTQYFGPGTRLTVL.

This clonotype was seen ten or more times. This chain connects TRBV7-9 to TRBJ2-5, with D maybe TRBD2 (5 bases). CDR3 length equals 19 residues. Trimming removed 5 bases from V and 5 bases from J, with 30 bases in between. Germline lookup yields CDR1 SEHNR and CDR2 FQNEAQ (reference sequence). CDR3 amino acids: CASSPRYGVQTNRRETQYF. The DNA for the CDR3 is TGTGCCAGCAGCCCCCGGTACGGGGTCCAAACTAATCGCAGGGAGACCCAGTACTTC.

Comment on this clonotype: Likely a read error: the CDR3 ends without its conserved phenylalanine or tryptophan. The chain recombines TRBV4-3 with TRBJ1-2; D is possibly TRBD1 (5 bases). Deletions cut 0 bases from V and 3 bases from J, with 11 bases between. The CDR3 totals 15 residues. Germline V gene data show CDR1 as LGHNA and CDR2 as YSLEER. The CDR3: CASSQDWGVDYGYTS. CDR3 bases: TGCGCCAGCAGCCAAGACTGGGGGGTTGACTATGGCTACACCTCC.

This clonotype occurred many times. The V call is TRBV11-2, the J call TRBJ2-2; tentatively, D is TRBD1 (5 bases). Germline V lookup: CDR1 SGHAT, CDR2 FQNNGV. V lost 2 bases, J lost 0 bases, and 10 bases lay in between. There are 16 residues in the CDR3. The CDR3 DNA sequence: TGTGCCAGCAGCTTAATTAAGGGGACGAACACCGGGGAGCTGTTTTTT. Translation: CASSLIKGTNTGELFF. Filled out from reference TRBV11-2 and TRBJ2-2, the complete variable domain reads EAGVAQSPRYKIIEKRQSVAFWCNPISGHATLYWYQQILGQGPKLLIQFQNNGVVDDSQLPKDRFSAERLKGVDSTLKIQPAKLEDSAVYLCASSLIKGTNTGELFFGEGSRLTVL.

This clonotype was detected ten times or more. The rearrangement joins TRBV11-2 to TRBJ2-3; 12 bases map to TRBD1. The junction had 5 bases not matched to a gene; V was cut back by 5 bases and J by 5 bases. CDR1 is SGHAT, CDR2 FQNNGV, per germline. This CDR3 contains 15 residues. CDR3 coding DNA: TGTGCCAGCAGCGACGGGACAGGGGGCAAAGATACGCAGTATTTT. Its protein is CASSDGTGGKDTQYF. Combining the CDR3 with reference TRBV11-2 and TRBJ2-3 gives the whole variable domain EAGVAQSPRYKIIEKRQSVAFWCNPISGHATLYWYQQILGQGPKLLIQFQNNGVVDDSQLPKDRFSAERLKGVDSTLKIQPAKLEDSAVYLCASSDGTGGKDTQYFGPGTRLTVL.

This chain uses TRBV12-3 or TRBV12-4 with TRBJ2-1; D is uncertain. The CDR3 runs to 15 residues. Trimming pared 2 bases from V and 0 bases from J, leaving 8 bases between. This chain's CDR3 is CASSLLWGSYNEQFF. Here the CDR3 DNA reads TGTGCCAGCAGTTTACTGTGGGGCTCCTACAATGAGCAGTTCTTC.

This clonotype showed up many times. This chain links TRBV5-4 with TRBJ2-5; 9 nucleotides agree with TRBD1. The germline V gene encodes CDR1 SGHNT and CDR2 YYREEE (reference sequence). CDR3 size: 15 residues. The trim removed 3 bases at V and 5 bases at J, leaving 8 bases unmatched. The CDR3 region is CASSWGDRVEETQYF. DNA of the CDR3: TGTGCCAGCAGCTGGGGGGACAGGGTAGAGGAGACCCAGTACTTC.

The CDR3 DNA follows: TGCAGCGTTGAGTCCCAGGGGAGCTCCTACAATGAGCAGTTCTTC. Translated, it gives CSVESQGSSYNEQFF. The chain employs TRBV29-1 and TRBJ2-1; TRBD1 is a possible D gene (6 bases). V was cut by 3 bases and J by 0 bases, with 12 bases left in between. Germline values: CDR1 SQVTM, CDR2 ANQGSEA. The CDR3 covers 15 residues.

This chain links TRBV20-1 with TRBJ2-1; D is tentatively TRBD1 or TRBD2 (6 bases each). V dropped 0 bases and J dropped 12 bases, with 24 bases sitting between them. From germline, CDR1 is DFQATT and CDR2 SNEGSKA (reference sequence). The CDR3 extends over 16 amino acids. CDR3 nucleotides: TGCAGTGCTAGAGATGGGTCTAGCGAAGAGGGGGATGCGCAGTTCTTC. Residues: CSARDGSSEEGDAQFF.

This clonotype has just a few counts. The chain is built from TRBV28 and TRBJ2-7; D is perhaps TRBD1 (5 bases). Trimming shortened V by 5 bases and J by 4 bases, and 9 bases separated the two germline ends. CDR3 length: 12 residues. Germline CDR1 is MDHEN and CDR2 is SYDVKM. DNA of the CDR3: TGTGCCAGCAGTCCCAGGGAATACGAGCAGTACTTC. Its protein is CASSPREYEQYF.

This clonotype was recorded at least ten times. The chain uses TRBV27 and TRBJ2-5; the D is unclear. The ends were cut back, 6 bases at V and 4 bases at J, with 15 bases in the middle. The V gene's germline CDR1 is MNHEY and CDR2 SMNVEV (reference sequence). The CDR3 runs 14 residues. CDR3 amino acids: CASSPGGQLETQYF. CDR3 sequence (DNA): TGTGCCAGCAGCCCGGGCGGCCAGTTAGAGACCCAGTACTTC.

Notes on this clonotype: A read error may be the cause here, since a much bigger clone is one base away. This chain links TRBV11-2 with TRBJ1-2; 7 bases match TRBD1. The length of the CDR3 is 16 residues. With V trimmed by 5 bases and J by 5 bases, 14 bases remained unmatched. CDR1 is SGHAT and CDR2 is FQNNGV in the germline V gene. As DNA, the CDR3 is TGTGCCAGCAGCCAAGAAACAGGGGTCCCGTATTATGGCTACACCTTC. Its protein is CASSQETGVPYYGYTF.

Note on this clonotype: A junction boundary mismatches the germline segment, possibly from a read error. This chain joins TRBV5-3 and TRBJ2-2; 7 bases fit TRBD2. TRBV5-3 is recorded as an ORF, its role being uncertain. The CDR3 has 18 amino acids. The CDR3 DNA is TGTACCAGTCCCCGTCCTCTAGCGGAGGCCGCGAACACCGGGGAGCTGTTTTTT. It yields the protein CTSPRPLAEAANTGELFF.